This TCR beta chain was recorded in a study of OX40 agonist ivuxolimab in advanced cancers. Study-wide background: Patients were treated with intravenous ivuxolimab, dosed at 0.01 to 10 mg/kg and infused every 2 weeks. From roughly 20 to 85 years was the age range, with a mean of approximately 63 years, and around 80% were male. Dose-escalation patients' cancers were hepatocellular carcinoma, melanoma, renal cell or head and neck cancer.

The CDR3 runs to 17 residues. With V trimmed by 1 base and J by 2 bases, 4 bases remained unmatched. Germline CDR1 is MNHEY and CDR2 is SMNVEV (reference sequence). Data came from immunoSEQ multiplex PCR; TCRdb stores just in-frame clones and leaves some out. The sample lists 77,000 or so clones; about 91% were seen once. This sequence joins TRBV27 and TRBJ2-1, with TRBD2 matching 11 bases. The sample in question was CD4+ or CD8+ T cells sorted from blood, obtained in a trial of the OX40 agonist ivuxolimab. The TCR sequence derives from an adult with an advanced solid tumor such as melanoma, head and neck, liver or kidney cancer. The CDR3 spells CASSLYASGRPYNEQFF. CDR3 bases: TGTGCCAGCAGTTTATATGCTAGCGGGAGGCCCTACAATGAGCAGTTCTTC.